Each of the 15 T cell receptor beta chains below was sequenced from the same sample in a study of OX40 agonist ivuxolimab in advanced cancers. Method: immunoSEQ multiplex PCR; TCRdb's copy keeps in-frame clones and lacks some. This repertoire shows roughly 36,000 clones, approximately 89% found once; its top ten account for 9.1%. Here the sequenced sample was CD4+ or CD8+ T cells sorted from blood, taken in a trial of the OX40 agonist ivuxolimab. These receptors originate from an adult with an advanced solid tumor such as melanoma, head and neck, liver or kidney cancer.

The V and J genes are TRBV10-3 and TRBJ2-7, with D uncertain. Per the germline V gene, CDR1 is ENHRY and CDR2 is SYGVKD. V lost 4 bases to trimming and J lost 5 bases, with 21 bases between them. There are 16 residues in the CDR3. This CDR3 is CAISVGSVGNGNEQYF. The CDR3 nucleotides read TGTGCCATCAGTGTAGGAAGCGTAGGGAATGGAAACGAGCAGTACTTC.

The chain combines TRBV14 with TRBJ1-2; D uncertain. The CDR3 sequence is 15 residues long. Germline CDR1 and CDR2: SGHDN and FVKESK. Trimming took 4 bases from V and 4 from J, leaving 16 bases between them. DNA of the CDR3: TGTGCCAGCAGCCCTACGGGCCCACCAGGCTATGGCTACACCTTC. Translated: CASSPTGPPGYGYTF.

The chain is built from TRBV27 and TRBJ2-3, with a possible D match to TRBD2 (6 bases). Germline assignment: CDR1 MNHEY and CDR2 SMNVEV (reference sequence). The V gene lost 7 bases and the J gene lost 0 bases, with 8 bases spanning the gap. The CDR3 contains 13 residues. The CDR3 DNA reads as TGTGCCAGCACCGGACTAAGCACAGATACGCAGTATTTT. It encodes CASTGLSTDTQYF.

This rearrangement joins TRBV7-9 to TRBJ1-5; D gene uncertain. Germline CDR1 and CDR2: SEHNR and FQNEAQ (reference sequence). The V end was cut by 4 bases, the J end by 4 bases, with 8 bases between. The CDR3 loop spans 13 amino acids. Here the CDR3 DNA reads TGTGCCAGCAGCTCGATCAGTAATCAGCCCCAGCATTTT. Amino acids: CASSSISNQPQHF.

The chain uses TRBV29-1 and TRBJ1-2, with D perhaps matching TRBD1 (6 bases). V was pared by 4 bases and J by 3 bases, with 9 bases between. CDR3 length equals 12 residues. CDR1 and CDR2 (germline): SQVTM, ANQGSEA. The CDR3 DNA sequence: TGCAGCGTTGGAGAGGGGGACTATGGCTACACCTTC. It is translated as CSVGEGDYGYTF.

This clone has only one observation. V is TRBV6-5 and J is TRBJ1-2; 10 nucleotides match TRBD1. The CDR3 has 15 residues. Per the germline V gene, CDR1 is MNHEY and CDR2 is SVGAGI. V was pared by 0 bases and J by 7 bases, with 5 bases of the junction left unmatched. CDR3 protein: CASSYSGQGVGGYTF. The CDR3 DNA reads TGTGCCAGCAGTTACTCAGGACAGGGGGTTGGTGGCTACACCTTC.

The V call is TRBV5-8, the J call TRBJ2-5, with D unresolved. The CDR3 has 12 residues. Per the germline V gene, CDR1 is SGHTS and CDR2 is YDEGEE. Trimming shortened V by 4 bases and J by 0 bases, and 4 bases separated the two germline ends. CDR3 loop: CASSLYQETQYF. DNA of the CDR3: TGTGCCAGCAGCCTGTACCAAGAGACCCAGTACTTC.

The chain links TRBV27 to TRBJ2-3, with 9 bases identical to TRBD2. CDR3 length: 18 residues. Trimming cost V 5 bases and J 3 bases; bases outside gene matches: 15. The germline CDR1 and CDR2 sequences are MNHEY and SMNVEV (reference sequence). The CDR3 bases are TGTGCCAGCAGTCCCCGGGGGGTAGCGGGAGTCAAAACAGATACGCAGTATTTT. This sequence encodes CASSPRGVAGVKTDTQYF.

This chain joins TRBV29-1 and TRBJ1-1; D may be TRBD1 (6 bases). The CDR3 loop spans 14 amino acids. The ends were cut back, 4 bases at V and 4 bases at J, with 16 bases in the middle. Looked up from germline, CDR1 is SQVTM and CDR2 is ANQGSEA. The CDR3 DNA sequence: TGCAGCGTTGTTCGTTTGTCAGGGGTCACTGAAGCTTTCTTT. This gives the protein CSVVRLSGVTEAFF.

The rearrangement links TRBV27 to TRBJ2-1, with unresolved D. The CDR3 runs 15 residues. Looked up from germline, CDR1 is MNHEY and CDR2 is SMNVEV (reference sequence). Trimming removed 4 bases at V and 0 bases at J, with 10 bases between. CDR3 sequence reads: CASSSSLGSYNEQFF. In DNA form, the CDR3 reads TGTGCCAGCAGTTCATCACTGGGCTCCTACAATGAGCAGTTCTTC.

V is TRBV11-2 and J is TRBJ1-2, with D unresolved. CDR3 length equals 13 residues. Trimming took off 3 bases at V and 4 bases at J, with 9 bases between the two ends. Germline V gene data show CDR1 as SGHAT and CDR2 as FQNNGV. DNA for the CDR3: TGTGCCAGCAGCTTGGGAGGTATCTATGGCTACACCTTC. Translating it yields CASSLGGIYGYTF.

The chain employs TRBV5-6 and TRBJ1-2; TRBD1 is a possible D gene (5 bases). The germline V and J ends were trimmed by 4 bases and 5 bases, with 21 bases remaining between them. The V gene's germline CDR1 is SGHDT and CDR2 YYEEEE. This CDR3 comprises 16 residues. The CDR3 DNA sequence: TGTGCCAGCAGCGTTCAAACAGGCACGATCTTATATGGCTACACCTTC. It specifies CASSVQTGTILYGYTF.

In nucleotides, the CDR3 is TGTGCCAGCAGTTTAGCGGGAGGACTCTACAATGAGCAGTTCTTC. Protein: CASSLAGGLYNEQFF. V gene TRBV6-1 combines with J gene TRBJ2-1; 10 bases map to TRBD2. This CDR3 is 15 amino acids long. Germline V lookup: CDR1 MNHNS, CDR2 SASEGT. The ends lost 5 bases at V and 3 bases at J; junction bases unmatched: 4.

This clone showed up just a few times. The chain links TRBV25-1 to TRBJ1-1; D is unresolved. The CDR3 runs 14 residues. V dropped 3 bases and J dropped 1 base, with 9 bases sitting between them. The germline V gene encodes CDR1 MGHDK and CDR2 SYGVNS. CDR3 sequence reads: CASSDTTPNTEAFF. CDR3 DNA sequence: TGTGCCAGCAGTGATACCACCCCGAACACTGAAGCTTTCTTT.

The genes are TRBV29-1 and TRBJ1-5; the D is unclear. Germline CDR1 SQVTM, CDR2 ANQGSEA. V lost 6 bases to trimming and J lost 2 bases, with 8 bases between them. The CDR3 length is 12 residues. DNA for the CDR3: TGCAGCGTGGGAGACGGCAATCAGCCCCAGCATTTT. Translation: CSVGDGNQPQHF. Together with reference TRBV29-1 and TRBJ1-5, the CDR3 gives the full variable domain: SAVISQKPSRDICQRGTSLTIQCQVDSQVTMMFWYRQQPGQSLTLIATANQGSEATYESGFVIDKFPISRPNLTFSTLTVSNMSPEDSSIYLCSVGDGNQPQHFGDGTRLSIL.